These 15 T cell receptor beta chains were sequenced from one sample in a study of shared clonotypes between healthy human individuals. Using immunoSEQ multiplex PCR, the repertoire was profiled, and TCRdb retains in-frame clones only, with some absent. The repertoire holds about 2.1 million clones, 85% to 95% seen once, with around 1.7% in the top ten. The naive CD8 population came from CD45RO-negative cells selected for CCR7, without terminally differentiated effector memory CD45RA+ cells. The specimen was naive CD8+ T cells from PBMCs. All receptors derive from a man aged 18 to 30 in good health. Some clones in this sample may be carry-over from other donors' samples.

The rearrangement uses TRBV13 and TRBJ2-5; the match to TRBD1 covers 7 bases. CDR3 length: 15 amino acids. CDR1 is PRHDT, CDR2 FYEKMQ, per germline (reference sequence). The V segment lost 0 bases and the J segment 2 bases; nucleotides outside the gene matches: 3. In DNA, the CDR3 is TGTGCCAGCAGCTTAGGTGGGACAGAGCAAGAGACCCAGTACTTC. Protein sequence: CASSLGGTEQETQYF.

This clone has just one count. The genes are TRBV7-2 and TRBJ2-2; TRBD1 might be the D (6 bases). The germline V gene has CDR1 SGHTA and CDR2 FQGNSA. The germline V and J ends were trimmed by 4 bases and 2 bases, with 11 bases remaining between them. The CDR3 spans 15 residues. In DNA, the CDR3 is TGTGCCAGCAGCTGGACAGCATTTAACACCGGGGAGCTGTTTTTT. Protein: CASSWTAFNTGELFF.

A single count supports this clone. The V gene is TRBV27, the J gene TRBJ1-1; D is ambiguous. The CDR3 is 15 residues long. CDR1 is MNHEY and CDR2 is SMNVEV in the germline V gene (reference sequence). V lost 1 base and J lost 3, with 12 bases in between. CDR3 loop: CASSLFQVKDTEAFF. The CDR3 DNA reads TGTGCCAGCAGTTTATTCCAGGTTAAGGACACTGAAGCTTTCTTT.

V and J are TRBV7-9 and TRBJ2-4, with 14 bases matching TRBD2. Germline V gene sequence: CDR1 SEHNR, CDR2 FQNEAQ (reference sequence). The CDR3 consists of 18 residues. V shed 5 bases, J shed 8 bases, and the junction held 14 bases outside the gene matches. Here the CDR3 DNA reads TGTGCCAGCAGCCCGCCTCCGGGACTAGCGGGAGAGGGGTACATTCAGTACTTC. Its translation: CASSPPPGLAGEGYIQYF.

The genes are TRBV25-1 and TRBJ1-1; D is possibly TRBD1 (6 bases). V lost 5 bases, J lost 0 bases, and 13 bases lay in between. Germline-derived CDR1 and CDR2 are MGHDK and SYGVNS. This CDR3 spans 15 amino acids. CDR3 DNA: TGTGCCAGCAGTCCCGGCGGGGGCCTGAACACTGAAGCTTTCTTT. Translation: CASSPGGGLNTEAFF.

This chain uses TRBV28 with TRBJ2-7; TRBD1 matches at 7 bases. V lost 1 base, J lost 3 bases, and 9 bases stayed unmatched. CDR1 MDHEN and CDR2 SYDVKM come from the germline V gene. CDR3 length: 16 residues. Here the CDR3 reads CASSLSSETGNYEQYF. CDR3 DNA sequence: TGTGCCAGCAGTTTATCTTCCGAGACAGGGAACTACGAGCAGTACTTC.

The chain combines TRBV11-2 with TRBJ1-5; 7 positions agree with TRBD1. Unmatched junction bases numbered 6, after V lost 5 bases and J lost 2 bases. CDR3 length equals 15 residues. Germline loops: CDR1 SGHAT, CDR2 FQNNGV. The CDR3 protein is CASSLDRDGNQPQHF. The DNA of the CDR3 is TGTGCCAGCAGCCTTGACAGGGACGGCAATCAGCCCCAGCATTTT.

The chain has TRBV5-8 and TRBJ2-4, with unresolved D. Germline V lookup: CDR1 SGHTS, CDR2 YDEGEE. The ends were cut back, 0 bases at V and 10 bases at J, with 14 bases in the middle. The CDR3 consists of 14 residues. CDR3 sequence (DNA): TGTGCCAGCAGCTTGGTAGCTCCGGAGAGGATTCAGTACTTC. This translates into CASSLVAPERIQYF.

The chain links TRBV7-9 to TRBJ1-1, with D perhaps matching TRBD1 (5 bases). Deletions cut 3 bases from V and 1 base from J, with 12 bases between. Germline lookup yields CDR1 SEHNR and CDR2 FQNEAQ (reference sequence). This CDR3 contains 15 residues. CDR3 coding DNA: TGTGCCAGCAGCTTGGATGGGGCACGGAACACTGAAGCTTTCTTT. Translating it yields CASSLDGARNTEAFF.

V usage is TRBV5-6 and J usage is TRBJ2-1; 9 positions agree with TRBD2. The V and J ends lost 1 base and 7 bases, in that order; junction bases with no gene match: 9. This CDR3 contains 16 residues. Per the germline V gene, CDR1 is SGHDT and CDR2 is YYEEEE. In DNA, the CDR3 is TGTGCCAGCAGCTTGTTTCTAGCGGGGAGGTTTAATGAGCAGTTCTTC. Amino acids: CASSLFLAGRFNEQFF.

As to this clone: Other DNA sequences within the sample encode an identical CDR3. The rearrangement joins TRBV7-9 to TRBJ1-2; D remains ambiguous. This CDR3 comprises 12 residues. Germline V gene lookup returns CDR1 SEHNR and CDR2 FQNEAQ (reference sequence). V lost 1 base and J 6 bases, leaving 6 bases between the germline ends. The CDR3 DNA follows: TGTGCCAGCAGCTTAGACCGAGATGGCTACACCTTC. This encodes CASSLDRDGYTF.

V gene TRBV21-1 combines with J gene TRBJ2-7; TRBD2 is the table's D call, not checked against the DNA. TRBV21-1 is labeled a pseudogene. The CDR3 covers 15 residues. This chain's CDR3 is CASSSRPGEIYEQYF. The DNA for the CDR3 is TGTGCCAGCAGCTCACGACCGGGGGAGATCTACGAGCAGTACTTC.

The J gene is TRBJ2-7, the V gene TRBV29-1; D possibly corresponds to TRBD2 (7 bases). Germline V lookup: CDR1 SQVTM, CDR2 ANQGSEA. Trimming left V 6 bases short and J 2 bases short, with 17 bases between. This CDR3 has 14 residues. For the CDR3, the DNA is TGCAGCGTGATGGGGGGGGCCGCAGCCTACGAGCAGTACTTC. This codes for CSVMGGAAAYEQYF.

J is TRBJ2-3 and V is TRBV11-2; the D is unclear. The germline V gene encodes CDR1 SGHAT and CDR2 FQNNGV. The CDR3 consists of 17 residues. The V end lost 3 bases, the J end lost 2 bases, and 18 bases lay between the germline ends. The CDR3 is CASSLGRRRTNTDTQYF. As DNA, the CDR3 is TGTGCCAGCAGCTTGGGAAGGCGACGCACAAACACAGATACGCAGTATTTT.

V usage is TRBV15 and J usage is TRBJ2-1; 7 bases are a match to TRBD2. V lost 3 bases, J lost 10 bases, and 6 bases stayed unmatched. This CDR3 is 13 amino acids long. Per the germline V gene, CDR1 is LNHNV and CDR2 is YYDKDF (reference sequence). The CDR3 coding sequence is TGTGCCACCAGCAGTCTACTAGCGAACGAGCAGTTCTTC. Translated, it gives CATSSLLANEQFF.